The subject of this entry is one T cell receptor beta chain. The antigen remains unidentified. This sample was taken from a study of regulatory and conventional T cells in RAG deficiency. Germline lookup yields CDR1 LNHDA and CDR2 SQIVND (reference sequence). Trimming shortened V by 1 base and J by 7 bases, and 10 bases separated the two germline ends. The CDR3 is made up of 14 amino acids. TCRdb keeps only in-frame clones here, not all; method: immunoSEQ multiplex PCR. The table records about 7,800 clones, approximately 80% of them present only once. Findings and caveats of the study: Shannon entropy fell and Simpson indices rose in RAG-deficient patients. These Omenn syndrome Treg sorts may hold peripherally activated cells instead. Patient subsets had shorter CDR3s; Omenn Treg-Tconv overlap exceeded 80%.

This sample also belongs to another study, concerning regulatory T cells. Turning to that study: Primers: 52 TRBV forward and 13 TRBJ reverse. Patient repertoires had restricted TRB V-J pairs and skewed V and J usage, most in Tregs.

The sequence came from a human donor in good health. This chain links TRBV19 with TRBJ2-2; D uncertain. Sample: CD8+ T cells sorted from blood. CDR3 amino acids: CASSIVLIGGELFF. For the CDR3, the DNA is TGTGCCAGTAGTATAGTACTAATTGGCGGGGAGCTGTTTTTT.